The 17 T cell receptor beta chains presented below share a single source sample, sequenced in a study of regulatory T cells in long-lasting Graves disease. Assembly of TCR beta libraries relied on iRepertoire HTBI primers together with Arm-PCR of CDR3 regions. Each CDR3 protein is one row after TCRdb ran MiXCR on the multiplex PCR reads. Of 420,000 or so distinct CDR3 sequences listed, about 17% are singletons. The time point denotes: newly diagnosed GD, antithyroid drugs for less than 3 months. PBMC-extracted RNA yielded the TCR library. This sample also appeared in a second study, on T cells in Graves' hyperthyroidism and ophthalmopathy.

The source was peripheral blood mononuclear cells (PBMCs), collected at new diagnosis, from a patient treated with antithyroid drugs. Every receptor here comes from a woman younger than 35 with Graves disease.

V gene TRBV12-5 combines with J gene TRBJ2-1; TRBD2 agrees at 7 bases. CDR3 size: 14 residues. The J segment lost 4 bases and the V segment lost 7 bases, leaving 7 bases of the junction unmatched. Germline lookup yields CDR1 LGHNT and CDR2 FRNRAP. The CDR3 coding sequence is TGTGCTAGTGAGGGCCTAGCGGAGTACAATGAGCAGTTCTTC. As protein: CASEGLAEYNEQFF.

This chain uses TRBV6-2 or TRBV6-3 with TRBJ2-3; 9 bases line up with TRBD2. Germline CDR1 is MNHEY and CDR2 is SVGEGT. The V and J ends lost 6 bases and 0 bases, in that order; junction bases with no gene match: 4. The CDR3 is made up of 15 amino acids. CDR3 loop: CASSPSGMSTDTQYF. CDR3 DNA sequence: TGTGCCAGCAGCCCTAGCGGGATGAGCACAGATACGCAGTATTTT.

The CDR3 region is CASSLRENEQYF. CDR3 nucleotide sequence: TGTGCCAGCAGCCTCCGGGAGAACGAGCAGTACTTC. J is TRBJ2-7 and V is TRBV6-1; D might be TRBD2 (6 bases). Trimming pared 6 bases from V and 5 bases from J, leaving 11 bases between. Germline CDR1 reads MNHNS; CDR2 reads SASEGT. There are 12 residues in the CDR3.

A few counts support this clonotype. This sequence joins TRBV2 and TRBJ2-7, with D perhaps matching TRBD2 (6 bases). The ends were cut back, 0 bases at V and 11 bases at J, with 11 bases in the middle. The CDR3 covers 12 residues. CDR1 is SNHLY and CDR2 is FYNNEI in the germline V gene. The CDR3 loop reads CASSEALATKYF. CDR3 coding DNA: TGTGCCAGCAGTGAAGCGCTAGCGACTAAGTACTTC.

Comment on this clonotype: This may be a read error, as it is one base from a much larger clone. The chain recombines TRBV28 with TRBJ2-3; D is perhaps TRBD2 (5 bases). Germline CDR1 is MDHEN and CDR2 is SYDVKM. There are 14 residues in the CDR3. The CDR3 reads CVSGPHDSTDTQYF. Here the CDR3 DNA reads TGTGTCAGCGGCCCCCACGACAGCACAGATACGCAGTATTTT.

For this clonotype: Possible read error: a much larger clone is one base away. The J gene is TRBJ1-5, the V gene TRBV6-1, with a possible D match to TRBD1 (6 bases). CDR1 MNHNS and CDR2 SASEGT come from the germline V gene. CDR3 length: 13 residues. V lost 8 bases and J 6 bases, leaving 14 bases between the germline ends. CDR3 DNA sequence: TGTGCCAGCCTGGACAGCCCAGGTCAGCCCCAGCATTTT. Its protein product is CASLDSPGQPQHF.

Points on this clonotype: A read error is possible here, since a much larger clone lies one base away. The chain employs TRBV28 and TRBJ2-7; 10 bases match TRBD2. The germline V gene encodes CDR1 MDHEN and CDR2 SYDVKM. Germline trimming cut 7 bases from V and 7 bases from J; bases unmatched to any gene: 19. This CDR3 has 17 residues. The CDR3 bases are TGTGCCAGCACTAGCGGGAGAGAACGTTACTCCTACAATGAGCAGTACTTC. Its protein is CASTSGRERYSYNEQYF.

This clonotype was recorded many times. The chain links TRBV19 to TRBJ2-1, with D perhaps TRBD2 (5 bases). Per germline, CDR1 LNHDA and CDR2 SQIVND (reference sequence). Trimming stripped 1 base from V and 4 bases from J, with 11 bases between. CDR3 length equals 15 residues. Written as DNA, the CDR3 is TGTGCCAGTAGTATAGGGTTAGCGACTTACAATGAGCAGTTCTTC. Encoded protein: CASSIGLATYNEQFF.

The chain combines TRBV5-1 with TRBJ2-1; the match to TRBD2 covers 9 bases. V trimming: 0 bases; J trimming: 3 bases; junction bases outside the gene matches: 13. Germline lookup yields CDR1 SGHRS and CDR2 YFSETQ. There are 19 residues in the CDR3. The chain's CDR3 is CASSLGRARLAAHYNEQFF. CDR3 bases: TGCGCCAGCAGCTTGGGGCGAGCCAGACTAGCGGCCCACTACAATGAGCAGTTCTTC.

CDR3 nucleotides: TGTGCCAGCAGTCCTCGGTGGGGCCACGCAGGTACGCAGTATTTT. Translating gives CASSPRWGHAGTQYF. This chain joins TRBV6-1 and TRBJ2-3, with D perhaps matching TRBD1 (5 bases). This CDR3 comprises 15 residues. Germline-derived CDR1 and CDR2 are MNHNS and SASEGT. Trimming removed 5 bases at V and 8 bases at J, with 20 bases between.

This clonotype was seen a few times. J is TRBJ2-1 and V is TRBV7-9; 11 nucleotides match TRBD2. Trimming cost V 3 bases and J 0 bases; bases outside gene matches: 10. Germline CDR1 and CDR2: SEHNR and FQNEAQ (reference sequence). The CDR3 is made up of 19 amino acids. The CDR3 DNA is TGTGCCAGCAGCTTCTTACTAGCGGGAGTCGGGAGCTCCTACAATGAGCAGTTCTTC. Its translation: CASSFLLAGVGSSYNEQFF.

This clonotype has a count of ten or more. V and J are TRBV20-1 and TRBJ2-5, with TRBD1 as a possible D gene (6 bases). The CDR3 contains 15 residues. The ends were cut back, 3 bases at V and 5 bases at J, with 19 bases in the middle. Germline-derived CDR1 and CDR2 are DFQATT and SNEGSKA (reference sequence). The CDR3 loop is CSARGSPQGAETQYF. Here the CDR3 DNA reads TGCAGTGCTAGGGGGTCCCCACAGGGAGCGGAGACCCAGTACTTC.

This clonotype was detected many times. The chain links TRBV7-9 to TRBJ2-7; TRBD2 matches 8 bases. Germline V gives CDR1 SEHNR, CDR2 FQNEAQ (reference sequence). CDR3 length: 16 residues. The V segment lost 1 base and the J segment 5 bases; nucleotides outside the gene matches: 10. CDR3 nucleotides: TGTGCCAGCAGCTTAGTTGGCTTAGCGGGATTAAACGAGCAGTACTTC. Protein product: CASSLVGLAGLNEQYF.

This clonotype appeared many times. V gene TRBV6-9 combines with J gene TRBJ2-3; 12 bases line up with TRBD2. Trimming cost V 3 bases and J 1 base; bases outside gene matches: 5. The germline V gene has CDR1 MNHGY and CDR2 SVAAGI. This CDR3 contains 17 residues. DNA for the CDR3: TGTGCCAGCAGTTACGCAGGACTAGCGGGGCGCACAGATACGCAGTATTTT. This gives the protein CASSYAGLAGRTDTQYF.

CDR3 sequence (DNA): TGTGCCACGCAGAGACCGAACACCGGGGAGCTGTTTTTT. Residues: CATQRPNTGELFF. The J gene is TRBJ2-2, the V gene TRBV15; no definite D call. Germline CDR1 LNHNV, CDR2 YYDKDF (reference sequence). V was cut by 9 bases and J by 0 bases, with 8 bases left in between. The CDR3 sequence is 13 residues long.

This clonotype was recorded many times. The V call is TRBV2, the J call TRBJ2-5, with 7 nucleotides matching TRBD2. Trimming cost V 4 bases and J 7 bases; bases outside gene matches: 9. Germline CDR1 is SNHLY and CDR2 is FYNNEI. CDR3 length: 14 residues. The CDR3 nucleotides read TGTGCCAGCAGTGGCCAAGGACTAGTGGGGACCCAGTACTTC. Its protein product is CASSGQGLVGTQYF.

This clonotype was recorded many times. The chain is built from TRBV28 and TRBJ1-2; D is perhaps TRBD1 (6 bases). CDR3 length: 12 amino acids. The V gene's germline CDR1 is MDHEN and CDR2 SYDVKM. The germline V and J ends were trimmed by 2 bases and 14 bases, with 15 bases remaining between them. The CDR3 here is CASSLPITGQTF. CDR3 sequence (DNA): TGTGCCAGCAGTTTACCTATTACCGGACAGACCTTC.